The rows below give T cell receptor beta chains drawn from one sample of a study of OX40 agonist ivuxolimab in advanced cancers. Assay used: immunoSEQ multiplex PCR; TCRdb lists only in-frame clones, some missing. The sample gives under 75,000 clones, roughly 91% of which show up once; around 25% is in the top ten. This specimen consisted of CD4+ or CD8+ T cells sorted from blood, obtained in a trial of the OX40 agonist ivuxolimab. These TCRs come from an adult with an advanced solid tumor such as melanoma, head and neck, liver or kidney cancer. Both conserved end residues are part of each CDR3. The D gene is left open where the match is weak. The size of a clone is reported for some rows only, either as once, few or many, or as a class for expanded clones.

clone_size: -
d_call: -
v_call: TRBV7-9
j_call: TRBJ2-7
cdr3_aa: CASSLGAGVREQYF
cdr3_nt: TGTGCCAGCAGCTTGGGGGCAGGGGTACGGGAGCAGTACTTC

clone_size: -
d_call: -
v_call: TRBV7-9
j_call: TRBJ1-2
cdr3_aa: CASSFNDRNYGYTF
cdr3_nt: TGTGCCAGCAGCTTTAACGACAGAAACTATGGCTACACCTTC

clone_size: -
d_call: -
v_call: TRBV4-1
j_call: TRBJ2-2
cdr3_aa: CASSQVEFANTGELFF
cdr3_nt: TGCGCCAGCAGCCAGGTGGAGTTCGCGAACACCGGGGAGCTGTTTTTT

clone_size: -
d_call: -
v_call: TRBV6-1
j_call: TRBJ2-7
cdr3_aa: CASSEVVGSTYEQYF
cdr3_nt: TGTGCCAGCAGTGAAGTAGTGGGGAGCACCTACGAGCAGTACTTC

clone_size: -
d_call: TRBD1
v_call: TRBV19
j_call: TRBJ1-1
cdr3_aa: CASSFPGQGTEAFF
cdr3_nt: TGTGCCAGTAGTTTTCCGGGACAGGGCACTGAAGCTTTCTTT

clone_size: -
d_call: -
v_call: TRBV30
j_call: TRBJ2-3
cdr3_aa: CAWRDKGSTDTQYF
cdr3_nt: TGTGCCTGGAGAGACAAAGGGAGTACAGATACGCAGTATTTT

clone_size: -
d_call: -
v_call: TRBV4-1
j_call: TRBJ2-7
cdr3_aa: CASSQERPLTYEQYF
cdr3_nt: TGCGCCAGCAGCCAAGAAAGACCTCTTACCTACGAGCAGTACTTC

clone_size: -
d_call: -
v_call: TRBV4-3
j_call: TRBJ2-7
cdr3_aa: CASSQGGGGGGYEQYF
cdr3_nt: TGCGCCAGCAGCCAAGGCGGGGGCGGAGGGGGCTACGAGCAGTACTTC

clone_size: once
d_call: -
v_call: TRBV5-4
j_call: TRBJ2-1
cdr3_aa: CASSFLLDYNEQFF
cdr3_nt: TGTGCCAGCAGCTTCCTCCTTGACTACAATGAGCAGTTCTTC

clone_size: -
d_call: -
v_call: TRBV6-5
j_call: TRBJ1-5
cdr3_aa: CASSYLGLDQPQHF
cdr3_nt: TGTGCCAGCAGTTACTTGGGGCTTGACCAGCCCCAGCATTTT

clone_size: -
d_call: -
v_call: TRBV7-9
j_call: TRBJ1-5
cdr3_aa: CASSPLGGNSNQPQHF
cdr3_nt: TGTGCCAGCAGCCCTTTGGGAGGAAATAGCAATCAGCCCCAGCATTTT

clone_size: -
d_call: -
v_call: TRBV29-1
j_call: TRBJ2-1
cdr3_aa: CSVVGEVGTEVDEQFF
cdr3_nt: TGCAGCGTTGTTGGGGAAGTCGGGACGGAAGTCGATGAGCAGTTCTTC

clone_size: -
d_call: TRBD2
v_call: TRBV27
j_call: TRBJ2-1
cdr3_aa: CASRRGLAFNEQFF
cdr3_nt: TGTGCCAGCAGGCGAGGACTAGCGTTCAATGAGCAGTTCTTC

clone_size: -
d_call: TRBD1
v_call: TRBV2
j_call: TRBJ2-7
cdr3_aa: CASYMTGLSYEQYF
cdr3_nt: TGTGCCAGTTATATGACAGGGTTGTCCTACGAGCAGTACTTC